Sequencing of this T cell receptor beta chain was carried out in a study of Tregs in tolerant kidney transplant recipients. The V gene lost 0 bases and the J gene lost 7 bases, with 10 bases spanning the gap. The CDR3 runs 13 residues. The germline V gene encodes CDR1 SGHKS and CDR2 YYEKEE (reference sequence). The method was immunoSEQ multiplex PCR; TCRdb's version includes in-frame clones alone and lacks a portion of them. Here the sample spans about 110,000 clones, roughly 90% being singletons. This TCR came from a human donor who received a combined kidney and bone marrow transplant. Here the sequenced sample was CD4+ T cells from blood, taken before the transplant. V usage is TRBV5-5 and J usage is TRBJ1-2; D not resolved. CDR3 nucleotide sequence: TGTGCCAGCAGCTTGGAGCTGAGTGGTGGCTACACCTTC. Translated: CASSLELSGGYTF.